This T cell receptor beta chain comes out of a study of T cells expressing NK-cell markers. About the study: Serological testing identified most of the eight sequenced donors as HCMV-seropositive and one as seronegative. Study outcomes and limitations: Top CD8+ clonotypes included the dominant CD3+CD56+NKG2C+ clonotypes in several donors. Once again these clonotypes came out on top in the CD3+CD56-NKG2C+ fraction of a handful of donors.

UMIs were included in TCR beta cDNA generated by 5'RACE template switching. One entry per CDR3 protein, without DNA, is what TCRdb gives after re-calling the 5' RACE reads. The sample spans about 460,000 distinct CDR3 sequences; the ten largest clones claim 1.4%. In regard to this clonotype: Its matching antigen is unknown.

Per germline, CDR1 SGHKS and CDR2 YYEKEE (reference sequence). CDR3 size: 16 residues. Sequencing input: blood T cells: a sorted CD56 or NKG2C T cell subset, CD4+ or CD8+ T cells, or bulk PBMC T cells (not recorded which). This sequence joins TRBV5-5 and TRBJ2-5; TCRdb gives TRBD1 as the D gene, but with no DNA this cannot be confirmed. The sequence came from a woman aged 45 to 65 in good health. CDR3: CASSLGGLPGAETQYF.